What follows are 9 T cell receptor beta chains derived from one specimen sequenced in a study of CD8+ T cells in alopecia areata. RNA extraction was followed by reverse transcription into cDNA, which acted as the sequencing template. Measured with immunoSEQ multiplex PCR; TCRdb has only the in-frame clones, and not every one. The table lists 200,000 to 250,000 clones, 67% of them singletons. Sample: CD4+ T cells sorted from blood, taken at week 0. These receptor sequences come from a human donor with alopecia areata.

This clone was detected only a few times. The V call is TRBV6-5, the J call TRBJ1-6; unclear D gene. Trimming stripped 2 bases from V and 7 bases from J, with 15 bases between. Germline CDR1 reads MNHEY; CDR2 reads SVGAGI. The CDR3 totals 16 residues. CDR3 DNA: TGTGCCAGCAGTTACCTTACCGGGCCCATAAATTCACCCCTCCACTTT. It encodes CASSYLTGPINSPLHF.

This clone was recorded many times. V is TRBV6-5 and J is TRBJ2-6, with D possibly TRBD1 on 6 matching bases. The V gene's germline CDR1 is MNHEY and CDR2 SVGAGI. CDR3 size: 15 residues. V lost 5 bases, J lost 2 bases, and 10 bases lay in between. In DNA form, the CDR3 reads TGTGCCAGCAGTATCAGGGGCACTGGGGCCAACGTCCTGACTTTC. This codes for CASSIRGTGANVLTF.

The chain links TRBV9 to TRBJ1-1; D may be TRBD1 (5 bases). The V gene's germline CDR1 is SGDLS and CDR2 YYNGEE. V lost 3 bases, J lost 1 base, and 10 bases lay in between. The CDR3 spans 14 residues. Here the CDR3 DNA reads TGTGCCAGCAGCGCGGGACGGACGAACACTGAAGCTTTCTTT. Its protein product is CASSAGRTNTEAFF.

To note about this clone: This CDR3 is also generated by other DNA sequences in the sample. The gene calls are TRBV29-1 and TRBJ2-1; no clear D gene. This CDR3 spans 10 amino acids. Germline CDR1 and CDR2: SQVTM and ANQGSEA. V shed 4 bases and J shed 4 bases, with 2 bases lying between them. Here the CDR3 reads CSVGYNEQFF. The CDR3 DNA reads TGCAGCGTTGGATACAATGAGCAGTTCTTC.

This clone has more than one count but fewer than ten. The chain couples TRBV29-1 to TRBJ2-5; the D gene is possibly TRBD2 (6 bases). The CDR3 length is 13 residues. Trimming stripped 7 bases from V and 2 bases from J, with 14 bases between. Germline assignment: CDR1 SQVTM and CDR2 ANQGSEA. DNA for the CDR3: TGCAGCGCCGCCGGGACTGCACAAGAGACCCAGTACTTC. Residues: CSAAGTAQETQYF.

There are a few counts of this clone. The chain employs TRBV27 and TRBJ2-6; 9 nucleotides match TRBD1. Germline V gene sequence: CDR1 MNHEY, CDR2 SMNVEV (reference sequence). The junction had 15 bases not matched to a gene; V was cut back by 6 bases and J by 3 bases. This CDR3 has 19 amino acids. This chain's CDR3 is CASSHVPRTGVVGANVLTF. Here the CDR3 DNA reads TGTGCCAGCAGCCACGTCCCACGGACAGGGGTCGTTGGGGCCAACGTCCTGACTTTC.

The rearrangement uses TRBV25-1 and TRBJ2-1; TRBD2 might be the D (5 bases). There are 14 residues in the CDR3. Trimming stripped 6 bases from V and 3 bases from J, with 12 bases between. Germline CDR1 is MGHDK and CDR2 is SYGVNS. CDR3 in DNA: TGTGCCAGCAGGTGGGGAGTAGGCTACAATGAGCAGTTCTTC. Translation gives CASRWGVGYNEQFF. Full variable domain (missing parts from reference TRBV25-1 and TRBJ2-1): EADIYQTPRYLVIGTGKKITLECSQTMGHDKMYWYQQDPGMELHLIHYSYGVNSTEKGDLSSESTVSRIRTEHFPLTLESARPSHTSQYLCASRWGVGYNEQFFGPGTRLTVL.

The chain recombines TRBV30 with TRBJ2-1; D not certain. CDR1 and CDR2 (germline): GTSNPN, SVGIG (reference sequence). The CDR3 length is 11 residues. The ends were cut back, 2 bases at V and 8 bases at J, with 7 bases in the middle. CDR3 in DNA: TGTGCCTGGAGTCCACTTGATGAGCAGTTCTTC. It yields the protein CAWSPLDEQFF.

With respect to this clone: One end of the junction fails to match germline, which may point to a read error. This sequence joins TRBV7-7 and TRBJ2-3, with TRBD1 as a possible D gene (5 bases). Per germline, CDR1 SSHAT and CDR2 FNYEAQ (reference sequence). There are 13 residues in the CDR3. The CDR3 nucleotides read TGTGCTAGCAGCTTAGGGGCTGCAGATACGCAGTATTTT. As protein: CASSLGAADTQYF.